The clone carrying this T cell receptor beta chain was counted ten times or more. What it binds is not known. The data derive from a study of human T cells and chemical hapten exposure. Overall study: The study traced per-sample TCR yield variation mainly to small differences in pooled library volumes. The study's findings and limits: Donors were affected by alopecia, so their immune reaction might vary from that of healthy individuals. Expanded TCRs showed more large CDR3 clusters than pre-sensitization or healthy control sets.

Each CDR3 protein gets one entry after TCRdb re-called the RACE reads with MiXCR. The data show around 100,000 distinct CDR3 sequences, 9.5% to 12% seen once. The germline V and J ends were trimmed by 5 bases and 5 bases, with 18 bases remaining between them. CDR3 size: 15 residues. Germline CDR1 SGHTA, CDR2 FQGNSA. Documented time point: patch test 2, 6 weeks after DPC sensitization. The treatment: therapeutic diphenylcyclopropenone sensitization with weekly scalp DPC. Each donor was an alopecia patient between 18 and 70 years of age who qualified for DPC. The TCR sequence derives from a woman between 40 and 50 years old with alopecia areata. Some clones in this sample may be carry-over from other donors' samples. The chain couples TRBV7-2 to TRBJ2-5; tentatively, D is TRBD1 (5 bases). The starting material was whole blood, obtained in connection with sensitization to the hapten diphenylcyclopropenone (DPC). The CDR3 protein is CASSPRASLRETQYF. CDR3 coding DNA: TGTGCCAGCAGCCCCAGGGCCTCCCTGCGGGAGACCCAGTACTTC. The full variable domain, rest sourced from reference TRBV7-2 and TRBJ2-5, is GAGVSQSPSNKVTEKGKDVELRCDPISGHTALYWYRQSLGQGLEFLIYFQGNSAPDKSGLPSDRFSAERTGGSVSTLTIQRTQQEDSAVYLCASSPRASLRETQYFGPGTRLLVL.